This T cell receptor beta chain derives from a study of T-cell reconstitution after alpha-beta-depleted transplantation in children. Construction of the TCRbeta library involved unique molecular identifiers. One entry per CDR3 protein results from TCRdb running MiXCR on the PCR reads. The table shows nearly 200,000 distinct CDR3 sequences, with approximately 6.8% occurring only once. Notes on the study in general: Two months or so post-transplant, alpha-beta T cells reportedly derived from several hundred expanded graft clones. T-cell counts and diversity were attributed mostly to newly produced T cells one year after transplant.

CDR1 and CDR2 from the germline V gene are DFQATT and SNEGSKA (reference sequence). CDR3 size: 13 residues. The ends were cut back, 3 bases at V and 1 base at J, with 6 bases in the middle. This clonotype was detected many times. Its antigen remains unknown. This receptor was identified in a girl under two years old with combined immunodeficiency, due to receive a stem cell transplant. Sequences were derived from PBMCs, sampled before TCRalphabeta/CD19-depleted stem cell transplant. This chain uses TRBV20-1 with TRBJ2-2; no clear D. CDR3 DNA: TGCAGTGCTAGTGCTTGGAACACCGGGGAGCTGTTTTTT. This sequence encodes CSASAWNTGELFF.